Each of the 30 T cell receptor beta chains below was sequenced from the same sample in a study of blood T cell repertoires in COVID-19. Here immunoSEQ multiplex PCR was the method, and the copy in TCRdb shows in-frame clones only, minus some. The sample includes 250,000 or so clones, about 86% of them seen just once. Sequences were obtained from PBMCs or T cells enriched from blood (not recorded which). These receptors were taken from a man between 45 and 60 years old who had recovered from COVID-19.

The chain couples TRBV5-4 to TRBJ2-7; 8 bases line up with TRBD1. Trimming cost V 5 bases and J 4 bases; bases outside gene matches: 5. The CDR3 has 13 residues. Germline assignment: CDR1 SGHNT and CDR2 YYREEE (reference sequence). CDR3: CASSSRTGYEQYF. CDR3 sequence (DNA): TGTGCCAGCAGTTCCCGGACAGGGTACGAGCAGTACTTC.

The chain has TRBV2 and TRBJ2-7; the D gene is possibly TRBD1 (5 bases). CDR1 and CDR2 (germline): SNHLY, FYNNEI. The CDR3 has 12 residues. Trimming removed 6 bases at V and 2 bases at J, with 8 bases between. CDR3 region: CASRQVTYEQYF. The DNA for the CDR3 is TGTGCCAGCAGACAGGTGACCTACGAGCAGTACTTC.

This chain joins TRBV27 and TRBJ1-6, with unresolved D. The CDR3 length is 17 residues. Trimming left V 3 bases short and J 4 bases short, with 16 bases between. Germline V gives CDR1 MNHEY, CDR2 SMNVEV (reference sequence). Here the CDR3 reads CASSFGYSDTYNSPLHF. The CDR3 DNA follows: TGTGCCAGCAGTTTCGGTTACTCAGACACGTATAATTCACCCCTCCACTTT.

The CDR3 here is CASSRDRDRGGSPLHF. The DNA of the CDR3 is TGTGCCAGCAGCCGGGACCGGGACAGGGGTGGTTCACCCCTCCACTTT. The V gene is TRBV5-4, the J gene TRBJ1-6; TRBD1 agrees at 10 bases. J gave up 9 bases and V 4 bases, and 10 bases lay outside the gene matches. This CDR3 is built from 16 residues. Germline V lookup: CDR1 SGHNT, CDR2 YYREEE (reference sequence).

DNA of the CDR3: TGTGCCAGCAGGAGAGGCGGAATCGCTGAAGCTTTCTTT. Translation gives CASRRGGIAEAFF. The chain joins TRBV6-5 to TRBJ1-1; no firm D call. The germline CDR1 and CDR2 sequences are MNHEY and SVGAGI. Trimming took 6 bases from V and 6 from J, leaving 14 bases between them. CDR3 size: 13 residues.

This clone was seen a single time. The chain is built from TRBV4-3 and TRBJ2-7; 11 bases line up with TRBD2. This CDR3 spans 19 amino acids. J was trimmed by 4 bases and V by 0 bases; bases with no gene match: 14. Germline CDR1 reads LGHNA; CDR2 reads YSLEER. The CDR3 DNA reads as TGCGCCAGCAGCCAAGATTTCCCCCTAGCGGGAGGAAGTCTTTACGAGCAGTACTTC. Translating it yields CASSQDFPLAGGSLYEQYF.

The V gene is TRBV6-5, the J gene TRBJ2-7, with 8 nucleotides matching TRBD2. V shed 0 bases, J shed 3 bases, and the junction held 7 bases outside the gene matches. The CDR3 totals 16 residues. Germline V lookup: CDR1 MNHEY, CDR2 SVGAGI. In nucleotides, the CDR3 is TGTGCCAGCAGTTACTCTGCCCAGCGGGGGTTCTACGAGCAGTACTTC. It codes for CASSYSAQRGFYEQYF.

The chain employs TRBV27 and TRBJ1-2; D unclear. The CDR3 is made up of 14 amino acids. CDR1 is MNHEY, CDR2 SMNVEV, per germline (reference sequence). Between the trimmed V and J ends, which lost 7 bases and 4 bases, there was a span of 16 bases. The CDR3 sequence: CASKMGAPAYGYTF. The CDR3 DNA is TGTGCCAGCAAGATGGGAGCGCCTGCCTATGGCTACACCTTC.

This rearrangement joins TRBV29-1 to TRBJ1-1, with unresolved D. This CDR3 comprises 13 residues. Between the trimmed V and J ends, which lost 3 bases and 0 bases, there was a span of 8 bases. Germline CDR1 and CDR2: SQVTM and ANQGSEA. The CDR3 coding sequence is TGCAGCGTTGACCGAGACATGAACACTGAAGCTTTCTTT. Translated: CSVDRDMNTEAFF.

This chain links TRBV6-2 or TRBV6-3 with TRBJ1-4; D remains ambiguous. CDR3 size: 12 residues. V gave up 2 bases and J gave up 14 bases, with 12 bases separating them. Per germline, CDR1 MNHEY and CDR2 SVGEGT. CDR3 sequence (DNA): TGTGCCAGCAGTTACCACGCCGATAGCCTGTTTTTT. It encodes CASSYHADSLFF.

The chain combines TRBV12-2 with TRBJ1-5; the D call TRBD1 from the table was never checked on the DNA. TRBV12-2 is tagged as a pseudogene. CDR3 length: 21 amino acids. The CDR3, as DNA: TGTGCAAGTCGCTCCGAAGGGGTCTCAGACGGACCCTCTTTAAGCAATCAGCCCCAGCATTTT. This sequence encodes CASRSEGVSDGPSLSNQPQHF.

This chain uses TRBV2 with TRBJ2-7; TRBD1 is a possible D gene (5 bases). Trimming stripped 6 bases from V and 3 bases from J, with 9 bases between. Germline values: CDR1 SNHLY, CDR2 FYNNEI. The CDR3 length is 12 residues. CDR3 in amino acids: CASRRQHYEQYF. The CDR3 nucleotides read TGTGCCAGCAGAAGACAGCACTACGAGCAGTACTTC. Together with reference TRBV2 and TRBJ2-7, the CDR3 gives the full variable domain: EPEVTQTPSHQVTQMGQEVILRCVPISNHLYFYWYRQILGQKVEFLVSFYNNEISEKSEIFDDQFSVERPDGSNFTLKIRSTKLEDSAMYFCASRRQHYEQYFGPGTRLTVT.

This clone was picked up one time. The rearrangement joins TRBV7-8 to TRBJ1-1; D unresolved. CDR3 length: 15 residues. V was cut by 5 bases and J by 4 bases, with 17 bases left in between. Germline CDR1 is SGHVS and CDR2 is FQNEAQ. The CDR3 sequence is CASSTRYEVGTEAFF. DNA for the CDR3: TGTGCCAGCAGCACACGCTACGAGGTTGGCACTGAAGCTTTCTTT.

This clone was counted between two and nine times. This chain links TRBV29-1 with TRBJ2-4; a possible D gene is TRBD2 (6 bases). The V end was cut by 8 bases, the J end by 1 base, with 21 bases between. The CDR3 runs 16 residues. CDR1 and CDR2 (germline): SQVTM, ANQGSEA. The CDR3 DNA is TGCAGCTTCTCAAAAGGAGGGATTGAGGCCAAAAACATTCAGTACTTC. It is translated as CSFSKGGIEAKNIQYF.

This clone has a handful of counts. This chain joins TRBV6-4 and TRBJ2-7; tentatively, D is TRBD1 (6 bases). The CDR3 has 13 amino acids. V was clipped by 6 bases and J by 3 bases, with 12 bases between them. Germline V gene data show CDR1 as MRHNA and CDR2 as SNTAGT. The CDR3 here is CASSRDINYEQYF. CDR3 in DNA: TGTGCCAGCAGCCGGGACATTAACTACGAGCAGTACTTC.

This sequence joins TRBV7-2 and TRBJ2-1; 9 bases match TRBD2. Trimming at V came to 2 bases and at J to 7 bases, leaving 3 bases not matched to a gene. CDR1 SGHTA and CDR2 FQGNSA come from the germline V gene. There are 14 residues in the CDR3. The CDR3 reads CASSLLTSGNEQFF. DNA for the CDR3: TGTGCCAGCAGCTTATTGACTAGCGGAAATGAGCAGTTCTTC.

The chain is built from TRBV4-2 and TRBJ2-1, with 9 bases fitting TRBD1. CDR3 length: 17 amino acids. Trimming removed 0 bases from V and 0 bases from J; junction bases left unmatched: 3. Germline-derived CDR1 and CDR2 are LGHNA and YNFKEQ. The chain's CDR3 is CASSQEGTGSSYNEQFF. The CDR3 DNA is TGTGCCAGCAGCCAAGAGGGGACAGGGAGCTCCTACAATGAGCAGTTCTTC.

In DNA, the CDR3 is TGTGCCAGCAGCCAATCGGAGGGGTACTACGAGCAGTACTTC. It codes for CASSQSEGYYEQYF. V and J are TRBV16 and TRBJ2-7, with D perhaps TRBD2 (6 bases). There are 14 residues in the CDR3. Germline loops: CDR1 KGHSY, CDR2 FQNENV. The V end lost 0 bases, the J end lost 3 bases, and 9 bases lay between the germline ends. Supplemented by reference TRBV16 and TRBJ2-7, the full variable domain reads GEEVAQTPKHLVRGEGQKAKLYCAPIKGHSYVFWYQQVLKNEFKFLISFQNENVFDETGMPKERFSAKCLPNSPCSLEIQATKLEDSAVYFCASSQSEGYYEQYFGPGTRLTVT.

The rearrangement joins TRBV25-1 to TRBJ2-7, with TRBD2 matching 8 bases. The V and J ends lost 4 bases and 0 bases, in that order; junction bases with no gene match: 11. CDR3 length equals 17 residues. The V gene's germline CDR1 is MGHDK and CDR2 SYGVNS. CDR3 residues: CASSALRSGGSSYEQYF. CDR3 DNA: TGTGCCAGCAGTGCCCTGCGAAGCGGGGGAAGCTCCTACGAGCAGTACTTC.

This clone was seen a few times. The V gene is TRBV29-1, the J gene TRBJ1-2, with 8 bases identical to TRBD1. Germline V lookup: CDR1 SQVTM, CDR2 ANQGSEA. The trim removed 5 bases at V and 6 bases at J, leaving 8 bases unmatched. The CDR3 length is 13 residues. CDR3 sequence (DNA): TGCAGCGTTAACTCCTACAGGGGGAATGGCTACACCTTC. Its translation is CSVNSYRGNGYTF.

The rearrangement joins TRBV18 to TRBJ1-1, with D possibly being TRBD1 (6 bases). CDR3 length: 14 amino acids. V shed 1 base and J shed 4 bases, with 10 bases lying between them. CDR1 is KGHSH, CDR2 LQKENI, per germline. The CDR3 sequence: CASSPRQGPTEAFF. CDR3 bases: TGTGCCAGCTCACCACGTCAGGGGCCCACTGAAGCTTTCTTT.

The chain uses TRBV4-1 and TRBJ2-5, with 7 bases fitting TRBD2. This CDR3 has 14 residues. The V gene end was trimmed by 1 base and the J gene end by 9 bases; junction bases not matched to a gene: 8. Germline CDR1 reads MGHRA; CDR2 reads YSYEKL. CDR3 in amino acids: CASSQVLRESAQYF. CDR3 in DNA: TGCGCCAGCAGCCAAGTTTTGCGGGAGTCGGCCCAGTACTTC.

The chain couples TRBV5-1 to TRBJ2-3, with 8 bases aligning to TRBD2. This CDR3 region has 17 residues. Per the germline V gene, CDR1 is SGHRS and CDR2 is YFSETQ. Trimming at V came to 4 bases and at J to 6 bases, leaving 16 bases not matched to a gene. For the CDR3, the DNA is TGCGCCAGCAGCCTCGGGCATGCAGCGGGGGCCTCCGATACGCAGTATTTT. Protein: CASSLGHAAGASDTQYF.

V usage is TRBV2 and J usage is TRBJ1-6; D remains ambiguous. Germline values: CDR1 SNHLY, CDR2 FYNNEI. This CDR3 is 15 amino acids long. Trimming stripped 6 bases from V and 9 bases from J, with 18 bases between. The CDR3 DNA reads TGTGCCAGCAGCCCAGCGGGCCCTCGCGGTTCACCCCTCCACTTT. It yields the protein CASSPAGPRGSPLHF.

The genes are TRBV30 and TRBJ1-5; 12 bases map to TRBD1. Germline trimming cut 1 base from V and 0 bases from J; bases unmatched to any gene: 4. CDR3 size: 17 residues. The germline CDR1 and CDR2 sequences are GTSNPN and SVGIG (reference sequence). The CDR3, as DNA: TGTGCCTGGAGTGGGGACAGGGGGCCCTATAGCAATCAGCCCCAGCATTTT. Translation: CAWSGDRGPYSNQPQHF.

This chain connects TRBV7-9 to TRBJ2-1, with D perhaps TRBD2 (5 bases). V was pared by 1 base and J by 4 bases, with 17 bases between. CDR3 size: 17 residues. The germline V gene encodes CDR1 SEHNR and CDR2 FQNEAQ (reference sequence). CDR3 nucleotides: TGTGCCAGCAGCTTAGAGGCACAGCGGCTAAAATACAATGAGCAGTTCTTC. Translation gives CASSLEAQRLKYNEQFF.

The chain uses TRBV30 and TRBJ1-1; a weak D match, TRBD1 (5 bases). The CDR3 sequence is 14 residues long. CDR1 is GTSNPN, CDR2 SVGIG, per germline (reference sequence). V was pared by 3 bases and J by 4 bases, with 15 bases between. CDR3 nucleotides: TGTGCCTGGAGCAAGGTTTGGGGCTTCACTGAAGCTTTCTTT. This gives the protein CAWSKVWGFTEAFF.

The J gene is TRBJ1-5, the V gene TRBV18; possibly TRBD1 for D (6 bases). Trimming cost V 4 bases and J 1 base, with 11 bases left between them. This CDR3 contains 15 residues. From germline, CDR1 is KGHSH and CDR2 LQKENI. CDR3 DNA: TGTGCCAGCTCACAAAGCGGACAGAGCAATCAGCCCCAGCATTTT. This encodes CASSQSGQSNQPQHF.

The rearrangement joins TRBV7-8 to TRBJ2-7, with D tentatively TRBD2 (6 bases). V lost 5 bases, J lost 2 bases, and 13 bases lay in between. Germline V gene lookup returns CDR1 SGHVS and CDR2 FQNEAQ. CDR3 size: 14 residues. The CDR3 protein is CASSPLAQPYEQYF. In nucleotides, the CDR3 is TGTGCCAGCAGCCCTCTAGCGCAGCCCTACGAGCAGTACTTC.

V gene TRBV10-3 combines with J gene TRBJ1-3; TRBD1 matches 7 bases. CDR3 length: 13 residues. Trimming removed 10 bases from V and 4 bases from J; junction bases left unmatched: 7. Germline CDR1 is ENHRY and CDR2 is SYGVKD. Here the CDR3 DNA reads TGTGCCACCAGGGACAGAGAGGGAAACACCATATATTTT. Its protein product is CATRDREGNTIYF.